Following are 2 T cell receptor beta chains from one sample sequenced in a study of blood T cell repertoires in COVID-19. Produced via immunoSEQ multiplex PCR; TCRdb's table is partial and in-frame only. The table has almost 500,000 clones, 75% to 90% seen once. The specimen sequenced was PBMCs or T cells enriched from blood (not recorded which). The source is a woman aged 60 to 75 who had recovered from COVID-19.

Here the CDR3 reads CASSLFRGTAGELFF. DNA of the CDR3: TGTGCCAGCAGCTTGTTCAGGGGCACGGCGGGAGAACTGTTTTTT. The chain is built from TRBV7-8 and TRBJ1-4, with D possibly matching TRBD1 (6 bases). This CDR3 is built from 15 residues. The V and J ends lost 3 bases and 12 bases respectively, with 20 bases between them. CDR1 and CDR2 (germline): SGHVS, FQNEAQ.

The J gene is TRBJ1-5, the V gene TRBV27; the match to TRBD1 covers 10 bases. The CDR3 runs to 15 residues. The V gene end was trimmed by 3 bases and the J gene end by 1 base; junction bases not matched to a gene: 0. CDR1 and CDR2 from the germline V gene are MNHEY and SMNVEV (reference sequence). The CDR3 sequence is CASSLTGGSNQPQHF. CDR3 DNA sequence: TGTGCCAGCAGTTTGACAGGGGGCAGCAATCAGCCCCAGCATTTT.